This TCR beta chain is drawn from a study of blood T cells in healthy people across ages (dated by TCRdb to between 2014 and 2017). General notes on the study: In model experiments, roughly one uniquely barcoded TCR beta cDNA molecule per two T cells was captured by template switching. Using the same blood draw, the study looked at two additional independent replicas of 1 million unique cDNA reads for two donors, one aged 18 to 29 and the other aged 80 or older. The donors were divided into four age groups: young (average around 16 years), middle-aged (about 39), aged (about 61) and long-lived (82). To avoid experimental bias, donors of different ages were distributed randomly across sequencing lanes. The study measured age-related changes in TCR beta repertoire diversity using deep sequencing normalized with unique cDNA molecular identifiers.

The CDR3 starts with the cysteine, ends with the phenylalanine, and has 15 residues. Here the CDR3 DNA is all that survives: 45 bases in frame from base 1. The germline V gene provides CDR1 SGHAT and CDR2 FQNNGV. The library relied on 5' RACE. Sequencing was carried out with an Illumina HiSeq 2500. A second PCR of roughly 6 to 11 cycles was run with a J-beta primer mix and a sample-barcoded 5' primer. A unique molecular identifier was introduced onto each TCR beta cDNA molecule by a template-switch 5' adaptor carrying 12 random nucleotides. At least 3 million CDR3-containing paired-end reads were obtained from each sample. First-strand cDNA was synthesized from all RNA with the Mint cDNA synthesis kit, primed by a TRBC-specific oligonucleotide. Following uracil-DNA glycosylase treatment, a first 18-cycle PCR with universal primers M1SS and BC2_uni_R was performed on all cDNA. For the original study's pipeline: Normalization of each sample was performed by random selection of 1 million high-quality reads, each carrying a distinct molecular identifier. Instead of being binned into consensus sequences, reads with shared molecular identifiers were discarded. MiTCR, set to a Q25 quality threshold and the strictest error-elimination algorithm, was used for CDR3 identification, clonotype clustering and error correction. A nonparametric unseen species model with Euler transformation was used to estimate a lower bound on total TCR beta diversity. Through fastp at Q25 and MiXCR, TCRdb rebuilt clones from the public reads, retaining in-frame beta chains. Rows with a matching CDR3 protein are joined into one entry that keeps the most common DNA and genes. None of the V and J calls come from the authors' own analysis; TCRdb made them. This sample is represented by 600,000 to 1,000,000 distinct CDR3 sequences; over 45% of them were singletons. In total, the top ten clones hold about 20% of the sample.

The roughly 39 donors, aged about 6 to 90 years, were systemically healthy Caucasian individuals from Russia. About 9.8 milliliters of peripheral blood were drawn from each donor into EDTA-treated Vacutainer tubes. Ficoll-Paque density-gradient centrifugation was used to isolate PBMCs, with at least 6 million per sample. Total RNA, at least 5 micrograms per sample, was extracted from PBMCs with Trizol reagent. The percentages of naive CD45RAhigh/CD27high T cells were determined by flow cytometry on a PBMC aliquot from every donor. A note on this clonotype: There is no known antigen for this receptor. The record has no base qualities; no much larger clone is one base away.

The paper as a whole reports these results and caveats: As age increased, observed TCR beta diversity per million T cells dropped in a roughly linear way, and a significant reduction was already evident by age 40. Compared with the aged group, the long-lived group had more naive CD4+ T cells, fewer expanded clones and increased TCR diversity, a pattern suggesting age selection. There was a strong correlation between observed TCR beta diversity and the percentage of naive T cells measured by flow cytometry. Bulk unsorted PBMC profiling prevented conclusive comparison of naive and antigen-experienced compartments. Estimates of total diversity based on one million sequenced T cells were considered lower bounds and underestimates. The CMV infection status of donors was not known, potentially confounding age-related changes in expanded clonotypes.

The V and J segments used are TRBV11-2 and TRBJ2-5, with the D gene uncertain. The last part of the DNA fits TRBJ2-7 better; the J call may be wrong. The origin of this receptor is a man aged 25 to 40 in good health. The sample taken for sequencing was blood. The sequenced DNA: TGTGCCAGCAGCTTAACTGGCGGCAGTAACTACGAGCAGTACTTC. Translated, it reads CASSLTGGSNYEQYF.